This TCR beta chain comes out of a study of OX40 agonist ivuxolimab in advanced cancers. This table comes from immunoSEQ multiplex PCR, and its TCRdb copy is limited to in-frame clones, with some not included. The data hold over 5,000 clones, with 65% to 70% observed a single time. Trimming cost V 6 bases and J 4 bases; bases outside gene matches: 12. CDR1 MNHEY and CDR2 SVGAGI come from the germline V gene. The CDR3 has 15 residues. The sequencing used CD4+ or CD8+ T cells sorted from blood, collected in a trial of the OX40 agonist ivuxolimab. This clonotype originated in an adult with an advanced solid tumor such as melanoma, head and neck, liver or kidney cancer. V usage is TRBV6-5 and J usage is TRBJ2-7; 7 bases map to TRBD2. The CDR3 DNA reads as TGTGCCAGCAGCCCTGGGGTAGGGGAGGGGTACGAGCAGTACTTC. This translates into CASSPGVGEGYEQYF.